One sample yielded the 13 T cell receptor beta chains listed below, sequenced in a study of blood T cell repertoires in COVID-19. The protocol was immunoSEQ multiplex PCR, while the TCRdb copy is restricted to in-frame clones and leaves out a portion. Here the sample spans 100,000 to 150,000 clones, about 70% being singletons. Sequencing was performed on peripheral blood. These receptors originate from a woman aged 65 to 85 with acute or convalescent COVID-19.

The chain has TRBV7-2 and TRBJ2-3; possibly TRBD2 for D (6 bases). This CDR3 is built from 12 residues. Trimming cost V 3 bases and J 6 bases, with 7 bases left between them. Germline V lookup: CDR1 SGHTA, CDR2 FQGNSA. The DNA of the CDR3 is TGTGCCAGCAGCTTGGGGAGGGATACGCAGTATTTT. Translating gives CASSLGRDTQYF. Supplemented by reference TRBV7-2 and TRBJ2-3, the full variable domain reads GAGVSQSPSNKVTEKGKDVELRCDPISGHTALYWYRQSLGQGLEFLIYFQGNSAPDKSGLPSDRFSAERTGGSVSTLTIQRTQQEDSAVYLCASSLGRDTQYFGPGTRLTVL.

This clone was detected a few times. V is TRBV5-4 and J is TRBJ1-1; D remains ambiguous. V was clipped by 2 bases and J by 0 bases, with 8 bases between them. CDR1 is SGHNT, CDR2 YYREEE, per germline (reference sequence). There are 14 residues in the CDR3. The chain's CDR3 is CASSFWAMNTEAFF. CDR3 nucleotide sequence: TGTGCCAGCAGCTTCTGGGCCATGAACACTGAAGCTTTCTTT.

This chain links TRBV4-1 with TRBJ2-1, with D maybe TRBD1 (6 bases). V dropped 3 bases and J dropped 6 bases, with 18 bases sitting between them. Germline V gene data show CDR1 as MGHRA and CDR2 as YSYEKL. The CDR3 loop spans 16 amino acids. The CDR3 reads CASSHREAVRGNEQFF. The CDR3 DNA sequence: TGCGCCAGCAGCCACCGCGAGGCGGTCAGGGGCAATGAGCAGTTCTTC.

J is TRBJ1-4 and V is TRBV19, with 12 bases that match TRBD1. The length of the CDR3 is 18 residues. Germline CDR1 LNHDA, CDR2 SQIVND (reference sequence). With 7 bases clipped from V and 8 bases from J, the junction kept 17 bases outside the gene matches. CDR3 bases: TGTGCCAGTACTCTCCTCGGGACAGGGGGCGGAGTGGCGGAAAAACTGTTTTTT. It codes for CASTLLGTGGGVAEKLFF.

This clone was detected only a few times. The V call is TRBV11-1, the J call TRBJ2-5, with 8 positions matching TRBD1. The CDR3 is 15 residues long. V lost 3 bases to trimming and J lost 1 base; unmatched junction nucleotides: 4. From germline, CDR1 is SGHAT and CDR2 FQDESV (reference sequence). The CDR3 nucleotides are TGTGCCAGCAGCTTGTGGGGACAGGCCCAAGAGACCCAGTACTTC. The encoded protein is CASSLWGQAQETQYF.

The rearrangement joins TRBV5-1 to TRBJ1-1; D gene uncertain. Germline V gene lookup returns CDR1 SGHRS and CDR2 YFSETQ. The CDR3 spans 15 residues. Trimming shortened V by 0 bases and J by 1 base, and 10 bases separated the two germline ends. The CDR3 nucleotides read TGCGCCAGCAGCTTGGGTCCGGGAAAGAACACTGAAGCTTTCTTT. Translating it yields CASSLGPGKNTEAFF.

V is TRBV6-5 and J is TRBJ2-1, with 11 bases lining up with TRBD2. CDR1 and CDR2 from the germline V gene are MNHEY and SVGAGI. This CDR3 is 15 amino acids long. The J segment lost 6 bases and the V segment lost 4 bases, leaving 5 bases of the junction unmatched. The CDR3 sequence is CASSSGLAGLNEQFF. The CDR3 DNA sequence: TGTGCCAGCAGTTCCGGACTAGCGGGTCTCAATGAGCAGTTCTTC.

The gene calls are TRBV5-1 and TRBJ2-1; TRBD2 agrees at 9 bases. Germline CDR1 reads SGHRS; CDR2 reads YFSETQ. The ends lost 6 bases at V and 3 bases at J; junction bases unmatched: 7. The CDR3 loop spans 15 amino acids. CDR3 amino acids: CASKLGLAVYNEQFF. DNA for the CDR3: TGCGCCAGCAAACTGGGACTAGCAGTCTACAATGAGCAGTTCTTC.

The chain is built from TRBV6-5 and TRBJ1-5, with D uncertain. Germline V gene data show CDR1 as MNHEY and CDR2 as SVGAGI. V was pared by 2 bases and J by 4 bases, with 9 bases between. The CDR3 spans 14 residues. CDR3 amino acids: CASSYGGPNQPQHF. In nucleotides, the CDR3 is TGTGCCAGCAGTTACGGCGGCCCAAATCAGCCCCAGCATTTT.

The chain links TRBV28 to TRBJ1-1; the D is unclear. Germline loops: CDR1 MDHEN, CDR2 SYDVKM. The CDR3 totals 11 residues. Deletions cut 4 bases from V and 3 bases from J, with 3 bases between. The CDR3 DNA sequence: TGTGCCAGCAGTTCCGACACTGAAGCTTTCTTT. Translation gives CASSSDTEAFF.

The V and J genes are TRBV7-9 and TRBJ2-5; D uncertain. Trimming left V 5 bases short and J 2 bases short, with 12 bases between. The CDR3 loop spans 14 amino acids. CDR1 SEHNR and CDR2 FQNEAQ come from the germline V gene (reference sequence). CDR3 loop: CASSPSRTQETQYF. CDR3 coding DNA: TGTGCCAGCAGCCCCTCAAGAACACAAGAGACCCAGTACTTC.

This sequence joins TRBV5-1 and TRBJ2-5; D may be TRBD1 (6 bases). V shed 0 bases and J shed 1 base, with 10 bases lying between them. Germline CDR1 reads SGHRS; CDR2 reads YFSETQ. CDR3 length: 15 residues. CDR3 nucleotides: TGCGCCAGCAGCTTGGTGACAGGTACCCAAGAGACCCAGTACTTC. Its protein product is CASSLVTGTQETQYF.

V and J are TRBV6-5 and TRBJ2-1; weak D call: TRBD2 (6 bases). V shed 2 bases and J shed 4 bases, with 9 bases lying between them. CDR1 MNHEY and CDR2 SVGAGI come from the germline V gene. This CDR3 contains 14 residues. CDR3 sequence reads: CASSYADYYNEQFF. The CDR3 DNA follows: TGTGCCAGCAGTTACGCGGACTATTACAATGAGCAGTTCTTC.